This TCR beta chain was sequenced for a study of monozygotic twins with inflammatory bowel disease. The study, taken as a whole, reports: Healthy co-twins exceeded IBD patients in TCRbeta diversity as measured by inverse Simpson.

Per donor there was one draw, yielding a blood sample of approximately 2.4 ml. UMIs that had a 6-nucleotide sample barcode were put in using template switching. Amplification of TCRalpha and TCRbeta cDNA involved two nested PCRs that ran for approximately 17 and 9 cycles. TCRdb reprocessed the 5' RACE reads and keeps a single row for each CDR3 protein, giving no DNA. The sample spans a few hundred thousand distinct CDR3 sequences; the ten largest clones claim around 2.6%. As concerns this clonotype: Its target is unknown.

Per germline, CDR1 SGHAT and CDR2 FQNNGV. This CDR3 is 18 amino acids long. The gene calls are TRBV11-2 and TRBJ2-2; TCRdb's D call of TRBD2 is untestable without DNA. Specimen: blood. The TCR was taken from a human donor with ulcerative colitis or Crohn's disease, or a healthy co-twin of an affected twin (not recorded which). The CDR3 reads CASSVGELAGLTTGELFF.